This T cell receptor (beta chain) was retrieved from a study of T-cell memory formation after mild COVID-19. Study results and limitations: Detection of some responders pre-infection suggested pre-existing cross-reactive memory T cells participated.

TCR alpha and TCR beta cDNA libraries carrying sample barcodes and UMIs were produced by 5'RACE using constant-segment primers. MiXCR, applied by TCRdb to the 5' RACE reads, yields one record per CDR3 protein. Of around 210,000 distinct CDR3 sequences in the sample, 9% to 10% were seen once. CDR3 size: 20 residues. The germline gives CDR1 MNHEY, CDR2 SVGEGT. V was trimmed by 0 bases and J by 0 bases, leaving 21 bases between them. This clonotype has at least ten counts. Its antigen is as yet unknown. The gene calls are TRBV6-2 or TRBV6-3 and TRBJ1-5, with a possible D match to TRBD1 (6 bases). This clonotype was sampled from a man aged 18 to 35 who had mild COVID-19 (a few samples of this study predate the infection). Cell type and time point are not known. Sequencing was performed on PBMCs or a T cell subset sorted from them (not recorded which). The CDR3, as DNA: TGTGCCAGCAGTTACTCGATTGCGGCCAGGGGCACATATAGCAATCAGCCCCAGCATTTT. This gives the protein CASSYSIAARGTYSNQPQHF.